The 18 T cell receptor beta chains below all came from one sample that was sequenced in a study of blood T cell repertoires in COVID-19. This table comes from immunoSEQ multiplex PCR, and its TCRdb copy is limited to in-frame clones, with some not included. The data contain some 140,000 clones, roughly 78% of them singletons. The material sequenced was peripheral blood. The receptors come from a man in his 60s with acute or convalescent COVID-19.

The rearrangement joins TRBV6-5 to TRBJ1-4; no definite D call. The CDR3 totals 16 residues. Trimming pared 4 bases from V and 0 bases from J, leaving 12 bases between. CDR1 and CDR2 (germline): MNHEY, SVGAGI. For the CDR3, the DNA is TGTGCCAGCAGTTCCCTTAACATTGCAACTAATGAAAAACTGTTTTTT. This codes for CASSSLNIATNEKLFF.

This rearrangement joins TRBV18 to TRBJ2-7; 7 bases are shared with TRBD1. V lost 2 bases and J lost 9; bases outside the gene matches: 10. Germline V gene sequence: CDR1 KGHSH, CDR2 LQKENI. CDR3 length: 14 amino acids. CDR3 amino acids: CASSPEGQTTRQYF. Written as DNA, the CDR3 is TGTGCCAGCTCACCAGAGGGACAGACTACGAGGCAGTACTTC. The entire variable domain, with the rest obtained from reference TRBV18 and TRBJ2-7, is as follows: NAGVMQNPRHLVRRRGQEARLRCSPMKGHSHVYWYRQLPEEGLKFMVYLQKENIIDESGMPKERFSAEFPKEGPSILRIQQVVRGDSAAYFCASSPEGQTTRQYFGPGTRLTVT.

The chain is built from TRBV28 and TRBJ1-5; TRBD1 aligns across 8 bases. This CDR3 region has 14 residues. Looked up from germline, CDR1 is MDHEN and CDR2 is SYDVKM. Trimming removed 6 bases from V and 5 bases from J; junction bases left unmatched: 6. CDR3 sequence: CASSPDRVDQPQHF. The CDR3 coding sequence is TGTGCCAGCAGCCCGGACAGGGTGGATCAGCCCCAGCATTTT.

The chain recombines TRBV28 with TRBJ1-1; 10 nucleotides line up with TRBD1. CDR1 MDHEN and CDR2 SYDVKM come from the germline V gene. After removal of 8 bases from V and 7 bases from J, the junction contained 1 base not matched to a gene. The CDR3 consists of 11 residues. The CDR3 DNA is TGTGCCAGCGGGACAGGGGTTGAAGCTTTCTTT. Its protein is CASGTGVEAFF. Based on the CDR3 plus reference TRBV28 and TRBJ1-1, the full variable domain is DVKVTQSSRYLVKRTGEKVFLECVQDMDHENMFWYRQDPGLGLRLIYFSYDVKMKEKGDIPEGYSVSREKKERFSLILESASTNQTSMYLCASGTGVEAFFGQGTRLTVV.

The chain joins TRBV30 to TRBJ1-6; TRBD1 aligns across 8 bases. Germline CDR1 is GTSNPN and CDR2 is SVGIG (reference sequence). The CDR3 is 15 amino acids. V lost 1 base to trimming and J lost 9 bases; unmatched junction nucleotides: 8. The CDR3 DNA follows: TGTGCCTGGAGTGGTAGGACAGGGTTCGGTTCACCCCTCCACTTT. Its translation is CAWSGRTGFGSPLHF.

V gene TRBV12-3 or TRBV12-4 combines with J gene TRBJ2-2; a possible D gene is TRBD2 (5 bases). The CDR3 is 13 residues long. With 3 bases removed from V and 7 bases from J, the gap between germline ends came to 9 bases. As DNA, the CDR3 is TGTGCCAGCAGTTTTATGGGAGACGGGGAGCTGTTTTTT. Its translation is CASSFMGDGELFF.

This rearrangement joins TRBV6-6 to TRBJ1-3; 11 positions match TRBD1. Germline CDR1 and CDR2: MNHNY and SVGAGI (reference sequence). The J segment lost 3 bases and the V segment lost 7 bases, leaving 8 bases of the junction unmatched. The CDR3 is 16 residues long. The CDR3 region is CASTPGDRGNGNTIYF. CDR3 DNA: TGTGCCAGCACCCCAGGGGACAGGGGGAATGGAAACACCATATATTTT.

The genes are TRBV11-2 and TRBJ2-2, with a weak D call TRBD1 (6 bases). Germline loops: CDR1 SGHAT, CDR2 FQNNGV. The germline V and J ends were trimmed by 5 bases and 4 bases, with 14 bases remaining between them. This CDR3 comprises 15 residues. CDR3 nucleotide sequence: TGTGCCAGCAGCCGTTATGGACAGTCCACCGGGGAGCTGTTTTTT. It encodes CASSRYGQSTGELFF.

This sequence joins TRBV19 and TRBJ2-6, with a weak D call TRBD1 (5 bases). This CDR3 is 17 amino acids long. With 0 bases removed from V and 1 base from J, the gap between germline ends came to 10 bases. Germline lookup yields CDR1 LNHDA and CDR2 SQIVND (reference sequence). The CDR3 DNA reads as TGTGCCAGTAGTATAGAACGCAGGGTATCTGGGGCCAACGTCCTGACTTTC. Translation gives CASSIERRVSGANVLTF.

This clone was detected a few times. The V call is TRBV20-1, the J call TRBJ2-5, with TRBD2 matching 8 bases. CDR1 and CDR2 (germline): DFQATT, SNEGSKA (reference sequence). With 3 bases clipped from V and 5 bases from J, the junction kept 5 bases outside the gene matches. The CDR3 extends over 13 amino acids. Here the CDR3 reads CSASSGIEETQYF. CDR3 DNA: TGCAGTGCTAGTAGCGGGATAGAGGAGACCCAGTACTTC.

This chain uses TRBV2 with TRBJ2-7; perhaps TRBD1 as D (5 bases). The CDR3 extends over 14 amino acids. CDR1 is SNHLY and CDR2 is FYNNEI in the germline V gene. Trimming stripped 8 bases from V and 2 bases from J, with 16 bases between. CDR3 coding DNA: TGTGCCAGCTCGATTGACAGTGCAACCTACGAGCAGTACTTC. Translating it yields CASSIDSATYEQYF. Together with reference TRBV2 and TRBJ2-7, the CDR3 gives the full variable domain: EPEVTQTPSHQVTQMGQEVILRCVPISNHLYFYWYRQILGQKVEFLVSFYNNEISEKSEIFDDQFSVERPDGSNFTLKIRSTKLEDSAMYFCASSIDSATYEQYFGPGTRLTVT.

The V call is TRBV28, the J call TRBJ1-1; D may be TRBD1 (5 bases). The ends were cut back, 5 bases at V and 6 bases at J, with 19 bases in the middle. Germline lookup yields CDR1 MDHEN and CDR2 SYDVKM. The CDR3 sequence is 15 residues long. CDR3 in DNA: TGTGCCAGCAGTCCCCCTACAGGCGCGGGGGCTGAAGCTTTCTTT. Translating gives CASSPPTGAGAEAFF.

The chain couples TRBV12-3 or TRBV12-4 to TRBJ1-4, with D unresolved. The CDR3 extends over 13 amino acids. V gave up 3 bases and J gave up 4 bases, with 6 bases separating them. The DNA of the CDR3 is TGTGCCAGCAGTTTTCTGAGTAATGAAAAACTGTTTTTT. It codes for CASSFLSNEKLFF.

The chain has TRBV5-4 and TRBJ2-2; 8 bases agree with TRBD2. Germline CDR1 and CDR2: SGHNT and YYREEE (reference sequence). The CDR3 consists of 16 residues. V lost 2 bases to trimming and J lost 6 bases; unmatched junction nucleotides: 9. The CDR3 coding sequence is TGTGCCAGCAGCTTCATAAGCGGGAGAAGATCCGGGGAGCTGTTTTTT. Protein product: CASSFISGRRSGELFF. The whole variable domain, filled in from reference TRBV5-4 and TRBJ2-2, reads ETGVTQSPTHLIKTRGQQVTLRCSSQSGHNTVSWYQQALGQGPQFIFQYYREEENGRGNFPPRFSGLQFPNYSSELNVNALELDDSALYLCASSFISGRRSGELFFGEGSRLTVL.

The chain carries TRBV19 and TRBJ1-2; D remains unclear. CDR3 length equals 13 residues. Germline V CDR1 and CDR2: LNHDA, SQIVND (reference sequence). The V gene lost 6 bases and the J gene lost 8 bases, with 16 bases spanning the gap. The CDR3 here is CASSPGRARGYTF. In DNA form, the CDR3 reads TGTGCCAGTAGCCCCGGGAGGGCCCGCGGCTACACCTTC.

The chain carries TRBV5-1 and TRBJ2-7; 7 bases agree with TRBD2. This CDR3 is built from 15 residues. The germline gives CDR1 SGHRS, CDR2 YFSETQ. The V gene end was trimmed by 4 bases and the J gene end by 3 bases; junction bases not matched to a gene: 10. The CDR3 loop is CASSRPREGYYEQYF. The CDR3 DNA is TGCGCCAGCAGCCGGCCCAGGGAGGGGTACTACGAGCAGTACTTC.

This clone was observed a single time. This chain uses TRBV20-1 with TRBJ2-1, with unresolved D. Deletions cut 3 bases from V and 7 bases from J, with 7 bases between. There are 11 residues in the CDR3. Germline CDR1 and CDR2: DFQATT and SNEGSKA (reference sequence). The CDR3: CSASRINEQFF. CDR3 DNA sequence: TGCAGTGCTAGCAGGATTAATGAGCAGTTCTTC.

J is TRBJ2-7 and V is TRBV30; 11 bases agree with TRBD2. V dropped 1 base and J dropped 9; count of bases not matched to a gene: 5. The germline V gene has CDR1 GTSNPN and CDR2 SVGIG (reference sequence). This CDR3 region has 13 residues. The CDR3 is CAWSATSGSRQYF. In nucleotides, the CDR3 is TGTGCCTGGAGTGCCACTAGCGGGAGTAGGCAGTACTTC.